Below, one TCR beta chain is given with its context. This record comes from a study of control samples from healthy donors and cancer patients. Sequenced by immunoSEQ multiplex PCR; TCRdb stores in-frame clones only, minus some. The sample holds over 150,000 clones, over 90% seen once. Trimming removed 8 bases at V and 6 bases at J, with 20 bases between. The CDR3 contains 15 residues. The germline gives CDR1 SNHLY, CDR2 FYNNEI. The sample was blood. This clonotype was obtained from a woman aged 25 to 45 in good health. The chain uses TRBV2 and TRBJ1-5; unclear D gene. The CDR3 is CASGSRSGFGQPQHF. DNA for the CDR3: TGTGCCAGCGGCAGTCGTTCTGGGTTTGGTCAGCCCCAGCATTTT. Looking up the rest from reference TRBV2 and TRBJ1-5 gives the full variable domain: EPEVTQTPSHQVTQMGQEVILRCVPISNHLYFYWYRQILGQKVEFLVSFYNNEISEKSEIFDDQFSVERPDGSNFTLKIRSTKLEDSAMYFCASGSRSGFGQPQHFGDGTRLSIL.